The 10 T cell receptor beta chains listed next were all sequenced from one sample in a study of cytomegalovirus exposure and HLA in healthy donors. 13 Jbeta primers and 60 Vbeta primers were used for the PCR. Produced via immunoSEQ multiplex PCR; TCRdb's table is partial and in-frame only. Of fewer than 130,000 clones in the sample, approximately 82% were seen once. The source material was PBMCs. Receptor source: a man younger than 40 in good health and CMV-seropositive.

The V and J genes are TRBV7-9 and TRBJ1-5, with a possible D match to TRBD1 (6 bases). The germline CDR1 and CDR2 sequences are SEHNR and FQNEAQ (reference sequence). Trimming cost V 0 bases and J 6 bases, with 9 bases left between them. The CDR3 length is 14 residues. In DNA, the CDR3 is TGTGCCAGCAGCTTAGCTGGGGGCGGTCAGCCCCAGCATTTT. Encoded protein: CASSLAGGGQPQHF.

The chain joins TRBV28 to TRBJ2-7, with a tentative D call TRBD1 (6 bases). CDR1 is MDHEN, CDR2 SYDVKM, per germline. The ends were cut back, 7 bases at V and 4 bases at J, with 20 bases in the middle. This CDR3 has 15 amino acids. The CDR3 DNA is TGTGCCAGCACCCCCGCCGGGACAATGACTTACGAGCAGTACTTC. Its protein product is CASTPAGTMTYEQYF.

The chain links TRBV11-2 to TRBJ2-5; 9 bases are shared with TRBD2. The last part of the DNA fits TRBJ2-7 better; the J call may be wrong. The V gene's germline CDR1 is SGHAT and CDR2 FQNNGV. The CDR3 spans 16 residues. The CDR3 coding sequence is TGTGCCAGCAGCCTCACCCGGGCTAGCGGGGCCTACGAGCAGTACTTC. It yields the protein CASSLTRASGAYEQYF.

The chain couples TRBV6-5 to TRBJ1-5; D not resolved. The CDR3 is 13 residues long. The germline V gene encodes CDR1 MNHEY and CDR2 SVGAGI. Trimming took 8 bases from V and 6 from J, leaving 14 bases between them. For the CDR3, the DNA is TGTGCCAGCTCCCTCGGGGTGGGTCAGCCCCAGCATTTT. The encoded protein is CASSLGVGQPQHF.

The chain has TRBV28 and TRBJ2-5, with 8 bases that match TRBD2. The DNA matches TRBJ2-7 better at its end, which makes the J call doubtful. The V gene's germline CDR1 is MDHEN and CDR2 SYDVKM. The CDR3 loop spans 16 amino acids. The CDR3: CASSLWTGVAGNEQYF. CDR3 nucleotide sequence: TGTGCCAGCAGTTTATGGACCGGGGTAGCGGGGAACGAGCAGTACTTC.

The sample holds a few counts of this clone. The genes are TRBV30 and TRBJ2-7; D uncertain. V shed 1 base and J shed 2 bases, with 15 bases lying between them. The CDR3 has 15 residues. Germline V lookup: CDR1 GTSNPN, CDR2 SVGIG (reference sequence). DNA for the CDR3: TGTGCCTGGAGTGCCGGCCTGCGGTCCACCTACGAGCAGTACTTC. It codes for CAWSAGLRSTYEQYF. Drawing the rest from reference TRBV30 and TRBJ2-7, the complete variable domain is SQTIHQWPATLVQPVGSPLSLECTVEGTSNPNLYWYRQAAGRGLQLLFYSVGIGQISSEVPQNLSASRPQDRQFILSSKKLLLSDSGFYLCAWSAGLRSTYEQYFGPGTRLTVT.

The chain is built from TRBV19 and TRBJ2-5; TRBD1 aligns across 8 bases. CDR3 length equals 16 residues. V was clipped by 3 bases and J by 5 bases; unmatched bases: 11. Per germline, CDR1 LNHDA and CDR2 SQIVND (reference sequence). CDR3 DNA sequence: TGTGCCAGTAGTATGGGCGCGGGACAGGTACGGGAGACCCAGTACTTC. It encodes CASSMGAGQVRETQYF.

CDR3 coding DNA: TGCGCCAGCAGCGGGACAGGGGGCACAGATACGCAGTATTTT. Protein sequence: CASSGTGGTDTQYF. The V and J genes are TRBV4-3 and TRBJ2-3; 10 nucleotides agree with TRBD1. V was pared by 5 bases and J by 1 base, with 0 bases of the junction left unmatched. CDR3 length: 14 residues. CDR1 and CDR2 (germline): LGHNA, YSLEER.

The CDR3 spells CASSDDSSGNTIYF. The DNA of the CDR3 is TGTGCCAGCAGCGATGACAGCTCTGGAAACACCATATATTTT. The chain couples TRBV9 to TRBJ1-3, with a weak D call TRBD1 (5 bases). Germline lookup yields CDR1 SGDLS and CDR2 YYNGEE. The V end was cut by 3 bases, the J end by 0 bases, with 7 bases between. The CDR3 runs to 14 residues.

J is TRBJ2-7 and V is TRBV28; perhaps TRBD2 as D (5 bases). The CDR3 covers 14 residues. The V gene lost 2 bases and the J gene lost 2 bases, with 10 bases spanning the gap. CDR1 is MDHEN and CDR2 is SYDVKM in the germline V gene. The CDR3 reads CASSLLGNTYEQYF. Here the CDR3 DNA reads TGTGCCAGCAGTTTACTCGGGAATACCTACGAGCAGTACTTC.